These 19 T cell receptor beta chains were all obtained from the same sample, sequenced in a study of cytomegalovirus exposure and HLA in healthy donors. 13 Jbeta primers and 60 Vbeta primers were used for the PCR. Assay used: immunoSEQ multiplex PCR; TCRdb lists only in-frame clones, some missing. The repertoire has 200,000 or so clones, 82% of them found once; the top ten carry 6% to 8%. Sequenced: PBMCs. The origin of the receptors is a woman aged 50 to 65 in good health and CMV-seropositive.

Only one count was recorded for this clone. The chain combines TRBV2 with TRBJ1-1; 8 bases are a match to TRBD1. This CDR3 region has 13 residues. V lost 7 bases to trimming and J lost 4 bases; unmatched junction nucleotides: 5. CDR1 and CDR2 (germline): SNHLY, FYNNEI. The CDR3 sequence is CASNRQGITEAFF. CDR3 nucleotide sequence: TGTGCCAGCAATAGACAGGGGATCACTGAAGCTTTCTTT.

J is TRBJ2-7 and V is TRBV20-1; D unresolved. CDR1 and CDR2 (germline): DFQATT, SNEGSKA (reference sequence). This CDR3 comprises 11 residues. For the CDR3, the DNA is TGCAGCACACTCAGGAACTACGAGCAGTACTTC. Its translation: CSTLRNYEQYF.

As for this clone: Other DNA sequences in this sample translate to the same CDR3. The chain joins TRBV19 to TRBJ2-7; tentative D call: TRBD2 (5 bases). The CDR3 loop spans 14 amino acids. The germline gives CDR1 LNHDA, CDR2 SQIVND (reference sequence). The V end was cut by 1 base, the J end by 2 bases, with 9 bases between. In DNA, the CDR3 is TGTGCCAGTAGTATAGGTGGAGGAGCCTACGAGCAGTACTTC. It translates to CASSIGGGAYEQYF.

V is TRBV10-3 and J is TRBJ2-7, with 10 bases aligning to TRBD1. CDR3 size: 13 residues. CDR1 is ENHRY, CDR2 SYGVKD, per germline. The V segment lost 10 bases and the J segment 1 base; nucleotides outside the gene matches: 4. The DNA of the CDR3 is TGTGCCACCAGGGGACAGGGGTCCTACGAGCAGTACTTC. This translates into CATRGQGSYEQYF.

The rearrangement joins TRBV27 to TRBJ1-6; the match to TRBD1 covers 10 bases. After removal of 5 bases from V and 10 bases from J, the junction contained 8 bases not matched to a gene. Germline V CDR1 and CDR2: MNHEY, SMNVEV (reference sequence). This CDR3 has 15 amino acids. The CDR3 protein is CASSRDRGRSSPLHF. CDR3 sequence (DNA): TGTGCCAGCAGTAGGGACAGGGGACGGAGCTCACCCCTCCACTTT.

This clone appeared a few times. Other nucleotide sequences in the sample specify the same CDR3. The chain has TRBV11-2 and TRBJ1-1; no clear D gene. This CDR3 is 12 amino acids long. Trimming cost V 5 bases and J 5 bases, with 9 bases left between them. CDR1 and CDR2 from the germline V gene are SGHAT and FQNNGV. The CDR3 is CASSLLRTEAFF. The CDR3 nucleotides read TGTGCCAGCAGCCTCCTACGGACTGAAGCTTTCTTT.

This clone has only a few counts. The genes are TRBV7-9 and TRBJ1-1, with a tentative D call TRBD1 (5 bases). Germline V gives CDR1 SEHNR, CDR2 FQNEAQ (reference sequence). The CDR3 extends over 14 amino acids. The germline V and J ends were trimmed by 5 bases and 4 bases, with 14 bases remaining between them. This chain's CDR3 is CASSQGRGGTEAFF. CDR3 nucleotide sequence: TGTGCCAGCAGCCAAGGGAGGGGCGGCACTGAAGCTTTCTTT.

This chain links TRBV28 with TRBJ1-5; D perhaps matches TRBD1 (5 bases). Trimming removed 3 bases at V and 2 bases at J, with 14 bases between. The CDR3 extends over 16 amino acids. Per the germline V gene, CDR1 is MDHEN and CDR2 is SYDVKM. The CDR3 sequence: CASSLPGSSGNQPQHF. CDR3 nucleotide sequence: TGTGCCAGCAGTTTGCCAGGGTCTTCCGGCAATCAGCCCCAGCATTTT.

The chain couples TRBV7-9 to TRBJ2-5; TRBD2 aligns across 7 bases. CDR1 is SEHNR, CDR2 FQNEAQ, per germline (reference sequence). Trimming cost V 3 bases and J 2 bases; bases outside gene matches: 3. This CDR3 region has 14 residues. The CDR3 DNA sequence: TGTGCCAGCAGCTTTTGGCGGGAGCAAGAGACCCAGTACTTC. Its protein product is CASSFWREQETQYF.

This sequence joins TRBV28 and TRBJ1-2; TRBD1 is a possible D gene (6 bases). The CDR3 totals 12 residues. V lost 3 bases, J lost 8 bases, and 10 bases lay in between. Germline V lookup: CDR1 MDHEN, CDR2 SYDVKM. CDR3 region: CASSFTQGGYTF. The CDR3 bases are TGTGCCAGCAGTTTCACCCAGGGGGGCTACACCTTC.

V usage is TRBV7-9 and J usage is TRBJ1-1, with no clear D. The germline V gene encodes CDR1 SEHNR and CDR2 FQNEAQ (reference sequence). The CDR3 has 12 amino acids. V was trimmed by 5 bases and J by 7 bases, leaving 11 bases between them. For the CDR3, the DNA is TGTGCCAGCAGCCCCCCCGGTGTTGAAGCTTTCTTT. This translates into CASSPPGVEAFF.

The chain is built from TRBV4-3 and TRBJ1-5, with 7 bases lining up with TRBD1. In germline, CDR1 is LGHNA, CDR2 YSLEER. This CDR3 contains 17 residues. Trimming cost V 3 bases and J 5 bases; bases outside gene matches: 13. The CDR3 bases are TGCGCCAGCAGCCAGAGTTACACTAGACAGGGAGATCAGCCCCAGCATTTT. This codes for CASSQSYTRQGDQPQHF.

V and J are TRBV6-5 and TRBJ1-2; weak D call: TRBD1 (5 bases). From germline, CDR1 is MNHEY and CDR2 SVGAGI. V was pared by 3 bases and J by 1 base, with 9 bases between. The CDR3 spans 14 residues. CDR3 sequence reads: CASSYRGNNYGYTF. The CDR3, as DNA: TGTGCCAGCAGTTATCGGGGGAATAACTATGGCTACACCTTC.

The rearrangement joins TRBV7-2 to TRBJ2-5, with TRBD2 matching over 7 bases. With V trimmed by 5 bases and J by 4 bases, 10 bases remained unmatched. CDR3 length: 15 residues. CDR1 and CDR2 from the germline V gene are SGHTA and FQGNSA. CDR3 loop: CASSAIQGGIETQYF. The CDR3 nucleotides are TGTGCCAGCAGCGCAATCCAGGGAGGGATAGAGACCCAGTACTTC.

V usage is TRBV9 and J usage is TRBJ2-5, with a possible D match to TRBD2 (7 bases). The CDR3 loop spans 14 amino acids. Germline V CDR1 and CDR2: SGDLS, YYNGEE. V lost 2 bases and J lost 5, with 13 bases in between. The CDR3: CASSVAGARETQYF. In DNA form, the CDR3 reads TGTGCCAGCAGCGTTGCGGGGGCCCGGGAGACCCAGTACTTC.

V usage is TRBV18 and J usage is TRBJ2-7, with D possibly matching TRBD1 (6 bases). The CDR3 has 13 residues. V lost 6 bases, J lost 5 bases, and 14 bases lay in between. CDR1 and CDR2 from the germline V gene are KGHSH and LQKENI. The CDR3, as DNA: TGTGCCAGCTCGGGGGCGCAGGGCCACGAGCAGTACTTC. Protein product: CASSGAQGHEQYF.

The chain recombines TRBV9 with TRBJ2-2; 13 bases line up with TRBD2. V dropped 3 bases and J dropped 0; count of bases not matched to a gene: 8. This CDR3 contains 19 residues. Germline V gives CDR1 SGDLS, CDR2 YYNGEE. CDR3 residues: CASSGRLAGGLPNTGELFF. The CDR3 bases are TGTGCCAGCAGCGGCCGACTAGCGGGGGGCCTACCGAACACCGGGGAGCTGTTTTTT.

The CDR3 coding sequence is TGTGCCACCAGCAGCTTTGGGAGCGGAAGCTCCTACGAGCAGTACTTC. It encodes CATSSFGSGSSYEQYF. The V gene is TRBV15, the J gene TRBJ2-7, with TRBD2 as a possible D gene (5 bases). Germline assignment: CDR1 LNHNV and CDR2 YYDKDF (reference sequence). This CDR3 contains 16 residues. Deletions cut 3 bases from V and 0 bases from J, with 15 bases between.

The chain carries TRBV19 and TRBJ2-2, with D possibly matching TRBD1 (6 bases). With 2 bases removed from V and 3 bases from J, the gap between germline ends came to 22 bases. CDR3 length equals 19 residues. Germline values: CDR1 LNHDA, CDR2 SQIVND (reference sequence). CDR3 sequence (DNA): TGTGCCAGTAGTATATCCCCCACCTCAGGGGCGAGGGACACCGGGGAGCTGTTTTTT. Amino acid sequence: CASSISPTSGARDTGELFF.